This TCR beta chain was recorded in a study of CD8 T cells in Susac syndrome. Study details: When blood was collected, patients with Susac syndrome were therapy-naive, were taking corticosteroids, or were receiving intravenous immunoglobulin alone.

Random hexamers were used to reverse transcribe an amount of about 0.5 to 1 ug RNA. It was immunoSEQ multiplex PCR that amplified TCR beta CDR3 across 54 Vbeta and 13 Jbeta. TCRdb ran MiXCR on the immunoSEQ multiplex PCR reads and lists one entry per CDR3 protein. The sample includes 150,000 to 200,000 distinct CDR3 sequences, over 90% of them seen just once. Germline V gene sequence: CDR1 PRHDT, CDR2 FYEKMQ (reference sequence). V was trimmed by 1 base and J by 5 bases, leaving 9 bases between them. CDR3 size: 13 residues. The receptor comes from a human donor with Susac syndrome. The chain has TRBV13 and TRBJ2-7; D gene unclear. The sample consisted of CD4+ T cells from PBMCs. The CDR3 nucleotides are TGTGCCAGCAGCTTAGTGAACAGACACGAGCAGTACTTC. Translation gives CASSLVNRHEQYF.